Listed here are 24 T cell receptor beta chains from one sample, sequenced in a study of blood T cell repertoires in COVID-19. Assay used: immunoSEQ multiplex PCR; TCRdb lists only in-frame clones, some missing. The table includes about 200,000 clones, approximately 91% detected once. The source material was peripheral blood. The receptors were sampled from a man aged 45-65 years with COVID-19, enrolled during active disease.

The rearrangement uses TRBV6-2 or TRBV6-3 and TRBJ2-7; TRBD1 matches 11 bases. Trimming took 5 bases from V and 3 from J; bases not matched to a gene: 6. CDR1 and CDR2 (germline): MNHEY, SVGEGT. CDR3 length equals 15 residues. This CDR3 is CASSTGTGGNYEQYF. Here the CDR3 DNA reads TGTGCCAGCAGTACCGGGACAGGGGGGAACTACGAGCAGTACTTC.

This chain links TRBV19 with TRBJ2-3, with TRBD2 matching over 13 bases. Germline trimming cut 7 bases from V and 2 bases from J; bases unmatched to any gene: 12. Germline loops: CDR1 LNHDA, CDR2 SQIVND (reference sequence). The CDR3 spans 18 residues. The DNA of the CDR3 is TGTGCCAGTAAATCTTCCCGGACTAGCGGGGGACTCACAGATACGCAGTATTTT. It encodes CASKSSRTSGGLTDTQYF.

V usage is TRBV12-3 or TRBV12-4 and J usage is TRBJ2-5; no reliable D call. The CDR3 sequence is 13 residues long. With 4 bases removed from V and 0 bases from J, the gap between germline ends came to 6 bases. The CDR3 coding sequence is TGTGCCAGCAGTTCTACTTACCAAGAGACCCAGTACTTC. Amino acids: CASSSTYQETQYF.

The J gene is TRBJ2-2, the V gene TRBV7-8; 7 positions match TRBD1. The germline V gene encodes CDR1 SGHVS and CDR2 FQNEAQ. Trimming at V came to 5 bases and at J to 6 bases, leaving 0 bases not matched to a gene. This CDR3 has 12 residues. The CDR3 nucleotides read TGTGCCAGCAGCACAGGGGCCGGGGAGCTGTTTTTT. Amino acids: CASSTGAGELFF.

This chain links TRBV15 with TRBJ2-7; TRBD2 agrees at 8 bases. This CDR3 contains 15 residues. The germline gives CDR1 LNHNV, CDR2 YYDKDF (reference sequence). V trimming: 0 bases; J trimming: 7 bases; junction bases outside the gene matches: 8. The CDR3 DNA reads as TGTGCCACCAGCAGAGATCGAGCGGGAGTGAGTGAGCAGTACTTC. This translates into CATSRDRAGVSEQYF.

This clone was recorded a few times. This rearrangement joins TRBV4-3 to TRBJ2-3, with 7 bases identical to TRBD2. CDR3 length: 16 amino acids. The germline CDR1 and CDR2 sequences are LGHNA and YSLEER. J gave up 4 bases and V 1 base, and 8 bases lay outside the gene matches. The CDR3 loop reads CASSQVAGAPPDTQYF. CDR3 DNA sequence: TGCGCCAGCAGCCAAGTAGCGGGCGCTCCTCCAGATACGCAGTATTTT.

On this clone itself: Within the sample, other DNA sequences also encode this same CDR3. This chain joins TRBV4-3 and TRBJ2-7; 9 bases line up with TRBD2. This CDR3 region has 15 residues. J was trimmed by 4 bases and V by 0 bases; bases with no gene match: 4. Germline CDR1 and CDR2: LGHNA and YSLEER. The CDR3 DNA is TGCGCCAGCAGCCAAGATAGGCTAGCGGGGTACGAGCAGTACTTC. This translates into CASSQDRLAGYEQYF.

The chain recombines TRBV30 with TRBJ1-3; the match to TRBD1 covers 8 bases. Trimming took 1 base from V and 5 from J; bases not matched to a gene: 1. The CDR3 spans 13 residues. Germline loops: CDR1 GTSNPN, CDR2 SVGIG (reference sequence). DNA for the CDR3: TGTGCCTGGAGTGGACAGGGGAGAAACACCATATATTTT. Its protein product is CAWSGQGRNTIYF.

The chain couples TRBV5-8 to TRBJ2-1, with D tentatively TRBD1 (6 bases). Germline V CDR1 and CDR2: SGHTS, YDEGEE. This CDR3 is built from 15 residues. Trimming pared 2 bases from V and 6 bases from J, leaving 15 bases between. This CDR3 reads CASSFRLLGANEQFF. The CDR3 DNA is TGTGCCAGCAGCTTTAGGCTCCTGGGGGCCAATGAGCAGTTCTTC.

V is TRBV6-6 and J is TRBJ1-1; the D is unclear. The CDR3 sequence is 14 residues long. Germline lookup yields CDR1 MNHNY and CDR2 SVGAGI (reference sequence). Trimming cost V 6 bases and J 6 bases, with 17 bases left between them. Here the CDR3 reads CASRSLLTLSEAFF. CDR3 bases: TGTGCCAGCAGGTCCCTCCTAACCCTTTCTGAAGCTTTCTTT.

This chain joins TRBV2 and TRBJ1-1; 9 bases match TRBD1. CDR3 length equals 18 residues. After removal of 6 bases from V and 3 bases from J, the junction contained 17 bases not matched to a gene. Germline values: CDR1 SNHLY, CDR2 FYNNEI. Here the CDR3 DNA reads TGTGCCAGCAGAGCAAACACCGGCGGGACAGGGTGGGACACTGAAGCTTTCTTT. This sequence encodes CASRANTGGTGWDTEAFF.

The table lists this clone with a count of one. V usage is TRBV7-8 and J usage is TRBJ1-4; 9 nucleotides align to TRBD1. V trimming: 3 bases; J trimming: 7 bases; junction bases outside the gene matches: 6. The germline V gene has CDR1 SGHVS and CDR2 FQNEAQ. The CDR3 sequence is 15 residues long. This CDR3 is CASSLGDRDGEKLFF. CDR3 bases: TGTGCCAGCAGCTTGGGGGACAGGGACGGTGAAAAACTGTTTTTT.

The rearrangement links TRBV19 to TRBJ2-3; TRBD1 agrees at 9 bases. The CDR3 loop spans 15 amino acids. Per germline, CDR1 LNHDA and CDR2 SQIVND (reference sequence). After removal of 6 bases from V and 0 bases from J, the junction contained 4 bases not matched to a gene. The chain's CDR3 is CASRDRGTSTDTQYF. CDR3 coding DNA: TGTGCCAGTAGAGACAGGGGGACTAGCACAGATACGCAGTATTTT.

The V call is TRBV9, the J call TRBJ1-2; TRBD1 matches 9 bases. Germline V gene sequence: CDR1 SGDLS, CDR2 YYNGEE. After removal of 2 bases from V and 7 bases from J, the junction contained 18 bases not matched to a gene. The CDR3 is 18 residues long. The CDR3 reads CASSVVPNPGQGVGGYTF. DNA for the CDR3: TGTGCCAGCAGCGTCGTCCCAAACCCGGGACAGGGAGTGGGTGGCTACACCTTC.

The rearrangement links TRBV7-9 to TRBJ2-1, with D possibly TRBD1 on 6 matching bases. The germline CDR1 and CDR2 sequences are SEHNR and FQNEAQ (reference sequence). V lost 3 bases to trimming and J lost 5 bases, with 11 bases between them. This CDR3 is 14 amino acids long. The CDR3 coding sequence is TGTGCCAGCAGCTTTCCGGACAGAAACAATGAGCAGTTCTTC. It yields the protein CASSFPDRNNEQFF.

This clone has only a few counts. The chain has TRBV4-3 and TRBJ1-2; no reliable D call. This CDR3 spans 16 amino acids. Germline values: CDR1 LGHNA, CDR2 YSLEER. Trimming took 4 bases from V and 2 from J, leaving 17 bases between them. CDR3 sequence: CASSPDYGLLNYGYTF. The CDR3 DNA sequence: TGCGCCAGCAGCCCAGACTATGGGCTACTGAACTATGGCTACACCTTC.

The table lists this clone with a count of one. J is TRBJ1-1 and V is TRBV3-1 (or the pseudogene TRBV3-2); tentative D call: TRBD1 (5 bases). Deletions cut 2 bases from V and 1 base from J, with 11 bases between. Germline CDR1 reads LGHDT; CDR2 reads YNNKEL (reference sequence). The CDR3 runs to 15 residues. Here the CDR3 DNA reads TGTGCCAGCAGCCAATGGGGGGGGAAGAACACTGAAGCTTTCTTT. This encodes CASSQWGGKNTEAFF.

The chain has TRBV9 and TRBJ1-6; TRBD1 aligns across 8 bases. The CDR3 has 15 residues. The V gene end was trimmed by 0 bases and the J gene end by 10 bases; junction bases not matched to a gene: 6. CDR1 and CDR2 from the germline V gene are SGDLS and YYNGEE. The CDR3 region is CASSVDDRGGSPLHF. As DNA, the CDR3 is TGTGCCAGCAGCGTAGACGACAGGGGAGGATCACCCCTCCACTTT.

This clone was picked up a small number of times. The CDR3 sequence: CASFTGQRRDLPRTALNTGELFF. CDR3 in DNA: TGCGCCAGCTTTACTGGCCAGCGGAGGGATCTGCCCCGGACCGCACTGAACACCGGGGAGCTGTTTTTT. J is TRBJ2-2 and V is TRBV5-1; D might be TRBD2 (6 bases). The CDR3 contains 23 residues. Deletions cut 7 bases from V and 1 base from J, with 38 bases between. Germline values: CDR1 SGHRS, CDR2 YFSETQ.

The V gene is TRBV7-9, the J gene TRBJ2-1; 14 nucleotides line up with TRBD2. There are 19 residues in the CDR3. Per the germline V gene, CDR1 is SEHNR and CDR2 is FQNEAQ (reference sequence). V shed 2 bases, J shed 4 bases, and the junction held 10 bases outside the gene matches. CDR3 DNA: TGTGCCAGCAGCTTATATTTGGGACTAGCGGGAGTTCTGTACAATGAGCAGTTCTTC. This sequence encodes CASSLYLGLAGVLYNEQFF.

The chain joins TRBV19 to TRBJ1-2, with unresolved D. CDR1 and CDR2 (germline): LNHDA, SQIVND (reference sequence). The CDR3 covers 13 residues. V lost 5 bases to trimming and J lost 4 bases, with 11 bases between them. CDR3 residues: CASSPQMAYGYTF. The CDR3 bases are TGTGCCAGTAGTCCTCAAATGGCCTATGGCTACACCTTC. The variable domain in full, with the rest retrieved from reference TRBV19 and TRBJ1-2, is DGGITQSPKYLFRKEGQNVTLSCEQNLNHDAMYWYRQDPGQGLRLIYYSQIVNDFQKGDIAEGYSVSREKKESFPLTVTSAQKNPTAFYLCASSPQMAYGYTFGSGTRLTVV.

This clone was observed a single time. The gene calls are TRBV5-1 and TRBJ1-2; D perhaps matches TRBD1 (6 bases). V was trimmed by 0 bases and J by 4 bases, leaving 10 bases between them. Germline V gene sequence: CDR1 SGHRS, CDR2 YFSETQ. The CDR3 covers 14 residues. The CDR3 DNA follows: TGCGCCAGCAGCTTGGCCGCGGGGGCCTATGGCTACACCTTC. Translating it yields CASSLAAGAYGYTF.

The rearrangement links TRBV7-8 to TRBJ2-1; TRBD2 matches at 7 bases. Germline CDR1 is SGHVS and CDR2 is FQNEAQ. The V and J ends lost 3 bases and 6 bases, in that order; junction bases with no gene match: 11. The CDR3 spans 16 residues. The CDR3 DNA reads TGTGCCAGCAGCTTGGGAAGACTAGCTCTCAGCAATGAGCAGTTCTTC. It yields the protein CASSLGRLALSNEQFF.

The V and J genes are TRBV5-4 and TRBJ2-5; D may be TRBD1 (5 bases). There are 14 residues in the CDR3. Germline CDR1 reads SGHNT; CDR2 reads YYREEE (reference sequence). Trimming removed 1 base at V and 1 base at J, with 8 bases between. CDR3 sequence: CASSLQGGQETQYF. CDR3 DNA sequence: TGTGCCAGCAGCTTGCAGGGCGGCCAAGAGACCCAGTACTTC.